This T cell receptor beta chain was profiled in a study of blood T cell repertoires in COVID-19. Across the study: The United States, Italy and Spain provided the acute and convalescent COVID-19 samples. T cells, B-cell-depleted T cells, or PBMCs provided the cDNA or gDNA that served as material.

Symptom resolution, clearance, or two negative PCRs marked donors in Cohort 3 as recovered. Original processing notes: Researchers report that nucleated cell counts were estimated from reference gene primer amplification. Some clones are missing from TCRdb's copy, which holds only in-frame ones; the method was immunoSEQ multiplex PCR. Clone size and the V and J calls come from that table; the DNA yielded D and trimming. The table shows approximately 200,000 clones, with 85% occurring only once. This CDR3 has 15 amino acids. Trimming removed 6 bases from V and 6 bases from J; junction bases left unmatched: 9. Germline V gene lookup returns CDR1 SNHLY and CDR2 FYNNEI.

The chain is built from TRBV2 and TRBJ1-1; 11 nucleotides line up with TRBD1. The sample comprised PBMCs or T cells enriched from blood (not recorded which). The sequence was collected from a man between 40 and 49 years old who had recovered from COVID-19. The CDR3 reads CASRDRGLYSPEAFF. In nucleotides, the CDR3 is TGTGCCAGCAGGGACAGGGGGCTTTACTCCCCTGAAGCTTTCTTT.